These 2 T cell receptor beta chains share one sample of origin, sequenced in a study of cytomegalovirus exposure and HLA in healthy donors (dated by TCRdb to the late 2010s). Library construction relied on the immunoSEQ multiplex PCR assay. The multiplex PCR relied on a mix of 60 forward primers for TCR Vbeta segments and 13 reverse primers for TCR Jbeta segments. TCRdb obtained this table from immuneACCESS and retained in-frame rearrangements with V and J assigned. These tables miss some clones; where compared with another copy, unresolved V genes account for less than half of the shortfall, and the remainder is unexplained. This sample holds roughly 60,000 clones; 75% to 85% were observed only once. The ten largest account for about 4.3% of the sample. The sequenced sample consisted of PBMCs. The receptors here all came from a man aged 25 to 40 in good health and CMV-seronegative.

There are a few counts of this clone. The rearrangement joins TRBV6-5 to TRBJ2-7, with D possibly matching TRBD2 (5 bases). Germline V gene data show CDR1 as MNHEY and CDR2 as SVGAGI. This CDR3 region has 11 residues. V lost 10 bases and J 0 bases, leaving 7 bases between the germline ends. The CDR3 here is CATAGSYEQYF. In DNA form, the CDR3 reads TGTGCCACCGCGGGCTCCTACGAGCAGTACTTC.

The chain combines TRBV11-2 with TRBJ2-1; 14 bases are shared with TRBD2. The CDR3 contains 16 residues. Germline CDR1 reads SGHAT; CDR2 reads FQNNGV. Trimming at V came to 5 bases and at J to 6 bases, leaving 6 bases not matched to a gene. CDR3 sequence reads: CASSHRTSGGSNEQFF. The DNA of the CDR3 is TGTGCCAGCAGCCACCGGACTAGCGGGGGGTCCAATGAGCAGTTCTTC.